This TCR beta chain derives from a study of blood T cell repertoires in COVID-19. Trimming removed 2 bases from V and 2 bases from J, with 24 bases in between. Germline V lookup: CDR1 SNHLY, CDR2 FYNNEI. The CDR3 runs to 19 residues. Using immunoSEQ multiplex PCR, the repertoire was profiled, and TCRdb retains in-frame clones only, with some absent. The sample includes around 110,000 clones, over 80% of them seen just once. This sequence originates from a man aged 30 to 39 with acute or convalescent COVID-19. The chain carries TRBV2 and TRBJ2-5; D is perhaps TRBD2 (6 bases). The sequenced material came from peripheral blood. CDR3 sequence reads: CASSETRPYWGVLQETQYF. Written as DNA, the CDR3 is TGTGCCAGCAGTGAAACCCGCCCTTACTGGGGGGTCCTTCAAGAGACCCAGTACTTC.